A single sample is the source of the 22 T cell receptor beta chains below, sequenced in a study of T cell responses to AZD1222 COVID-19 vaccine. TCRdb keeps only in-frame clones here, not all; method: immunoSEQ multiplex PCR. The sample includes 80,000 or so clones, 65% to 85% of them seen just once. The sequencing used peripheral blood, collected on day 0 of AZD1222 vaccination. All receptors come from an adult in good health.

The gene calls are TRBV9 and TRBJ1-3; D is possibly TRBD1 (5 bases). Trimming stripped 0 bases from V and 2 bases from J, with 9 bases between. The CDR3 totals 15 residues. Germline-derived CDR1 and CDR2 are SGDLS and YYNGEE. DNA of the CDR3: TGTGCCAGCAGCGTAGGAGGGGAGGCTGGAAACACCATATATTTT. Amino acid sequence: CASSVGGEAGNTIYF. Full variable domain (rest looked up from reference TRBV9 and TRBJ1-3): DSGVTQTPKHLITATGQRVTLRCSPRSGDLSVYWYQQSLDQGLQFLIQYYNGEERAKGNILERFSAQQFPDLHSELNLSSLELGDSALYFCASSVGGEAGNTIYFGEGSWLTVV.

This clone was counted between two and nine times. V and J are TRBV18 and TRBJ1-1; D is unclear. CDR1 is KGHSH, CDR2 LQKENI, per germline. Deletions cut 3 bases from V and 11 bases from J, with 19 bases between. The CDR3 is made up of 14 amino acids. CDR3 protein: CASSPGADGVRAFF. CDR3 coding DNA: TGTGCCAGCTCACCCGGCGCCGACGGGGTGCGCGCTTTCTTT.

This clone was picked up one time. This chain joins TRBV27 and TRBJ1-2; D might be TRBD1 (6 bases). Trimming stripped 6 bases from V and 4 bases from J, with 21 bases between. The length of the CDR3 is 16 residues. In germline, CDR1 is MNHEY, CDR2 SMNVEV (reference sequence). Here the CDR3 DNA reads TGTGCCAGCAGCCCTACCAGACAGGAATACGCCTATGGCTACACCTTC. Its protein product is CASSPTRQEYAYGYTF.

The chain recombines TRBV4-3 with TRBJ2-1, with TRBD2 matching over 12 bases. Germline CDR1 reads LGHNA; CDR2 reads YSLEER. The CDR3 consists of 19 residues. V gave up 0 bases and J gave up 0 bases; unmatched junction bases: 6. The CDR3 nucleotides read TGCGCCAGCAGCCAAGACCCTAGCGGGAGGGTTAGCTCCTACAATGAGCAGTTCTTC. Encoded protein: CASSQDPSGRVSSYNEQFF.

The chain couples TRBV29-1 to TRBJ1-1, with D perhaps TRBD1 (5 bases). The CDR3 has 13 residues. The V and J ends lost 4 bases and 2 bases respectively, with 11 bases between them. Germline lookup yields CDR1 SQVTM and CDR2 ANQGSEA. This CDR3 reads CSVVVQGNTEAFF. CDR3 sequence (DNA): TGCAGCGTTGTGGTTCAGGGAAACACTGAAGCTTTCTTT.

The V call is TRBV11-2, the J call TRBJ2-5; 10 bases map to TRBD2. This CDR3 has 15 residues. The germline V gene has CDR1 SGHAT and CDR2 FQNNGV. V shed 6 bases, J shed 1 base, and the junction held 5 bases outside the gene matches. As DNA, the CDR3 is TGTGCCAGCAGTCGTAGCGGGGGGCCCCAAGAGACCCAGTACTTC. Protein product: CASSRSGGPQETQYF.

CDR3 region: CASIAAPTSGSVAGELFF. CDR3 bases: TGTGCCAGCATCGCTGCCCCCACTAGCGGGAGTGTCGCCGGGGAGCTGTTTTTT. The V and J genes are TRBV5-6 and TRBJ2-2, with TRBD2 matching 11 bases. CDR3 size: 18 residues. Trimming cost V 6 bases and J 6 bases; bases outside gene matches: 16. The germline CDR1 and CDR2 sequences are SGHDT and YYEEEE. The entire variable domain, with the rest obtained from reference TRBV5-6 and TRBJ2-2, is as follows: DAGVTQSPTHLIKTRGQQVTLRCSPKSGHDTVSWYQQALGQGPQFIFQYYEEEERQRGNFPDRFSGHQFPNYSSELNVNALLLGDSALYLCASIAAPTSGSVAGELFFGEGSRLTVL.

This clone has a handful of counts. The rearrangement links TRBV15 to TRBJ1-5; D might be TRBD1 (6 bases). The ends were cut back, 11 bases at V and 3 bases at J, with 23 bases in the middle. Germline assignment: CDR1 LNHNV and CDR2 YYDKDF (reference sequence). CDR3 length: 16 residues. The CDR3 is CASGRGGPDDNQPQHF. CDR3 nucleotides: TGTGCCTCTGGAAGGGGGGGTCCCGACGACAATCAGCCCCAGCATTTT.

J is TRBJ2-2 and V is TRBV4-1; 13 nucleotides align to TRBD2. J gave up 1 base and V 2 bases, and 4 bases lay outside the gene matches. In germline, CDR1 is MGHRA, CDR2 YSYEKL. The CDR3 has 18 residues. The CDR3 nucleotides are TGCGCCAGCAGCCAACCGAGACTAGCGGGAGGGAACACCGGGGAGCTGTTTTTT. It codes for CASSQPRLAGGNTGELFF.

The J gene is TRBJ2-2, the V gene TRBV7-2; D unclear. V was trimmed by 5 bases and J by 2 bases, leaving 12 bases between them. Looked up from germline, CDR1 is SGHTA and CDR2 is FQGNSA. The CDR3 has 15 residues. The chain's CDR3 is CASSPRAYNTGELFF. The CDR3 DNA follows: TGTGCCAGCAGCCCAAGGGCCTATAACACCGGGGAGCTGTTTTTT.

This clone was observed a single time. The CDR3 sequence: CASSLQGPNTEAFF. The CDR3 bases are TGTGCCAGCAGCTTGCAGGGACCGAACACTGAAGCTTTCTTT. The rearrangement joins TRBV7-2 to TRBJ1-1, with D maybe TRBD1 (5 bases). CDR3 size: 14 residues. Germline V gene data show CDR1 as SGHTA and CDR2 as FQGNSA. With 3 bases removed from V and 1 base from J, the gap between germline ends came to 9 bases.

This chain joins TRBV9 and TRBJ1-4, with TRBD1 matching over 7 bases. Looked up from germline, CDR1 is SGDLS and CDR2 is YYNGEE. V shed 4 bases, J shed 5 bases, and the junction held 17 bases outside the gene matches. The CDR3 is made up of 18 amino acids. The DNA for the CDR3 is TGTGCCAGCAGCCCGGGGGTGGGAAAACAGGGGTGGAATGAAAAACTGTTTTTT. This encodes CASSPGVGKQGWNEKLFF.

In this sample, this clone turned up a few times. The rearrangement uses TRBV4-2 and TRBJ2-7; 8 bases fit TRBD1. This CDR3 region has 16 residues. Trimming took 1 base from V and 3 from J; bases not matched to a gene: 8. CDR1 LGHNA and CDR2 YNFKEQ come from the germline V gene. The CDR3 region has the DNA TGTGCCAGCAGCCAAGTTGGTCAGGGGGCAATCTACGAGCAGTACTTC. Protein product: CASSQVGQGAIYEQYF.

V usage is TRBV15 and J usage is TRBJ1-6; possibly TRBD1 for D (5 bases). CDR1 and CDR2 from the germline V gene are LNHNV and YYDKDF (reference sequence). This CDR3 region has 15 residues. The ends were cut back, 0 bases at V and 6 bases at J, with 9 bases in the middle. The CDR3 loop reads CATSRDGGTNSPLHF. For the CDR3, the DNA is TGTGCCACCAGCAGAGATGGGGGAACTAATTCACCCCTCCACTTT. The full variable domain, completed using reference TRBV15 and TRBJ1-6, is DAMVIQNPRYQVTQFGKPVTLSCSQTLNHNVMYWYQQKSSQAPKLLFHYYDKDFNNEADTPDNFQSRRPNTSFCFLDIRSPGLGDTAMYLCATSRDGGTNSPLHFGNGTRLTVT.

The rearrangement joins TRBV7-2 to TRBJ2-1; 7 nucleotides line up with TRBD2. CDR3 length equals 16 residues. J was trimmed by 2 bases and V by 1 base; bases with no gene match: 5. In germline, CDR1 is SGHTA, CDR2 FQGNSA. CDR3 in amino acids: CASSLGSGYTYNEQFF. In DNA form, the CDR3 reads TGTGCCAGCAGCTTAGGTAGCGGGTACACCTACAATGAGCAGTTCTTC.

The chain couples TRBV5-3 to TRBJ2-4; 13 bases agree with TRBD2. TRBV5-3 is an ORF for which the function is uncertain. V trimming: 4 bases; J trimming: 2 bases; junction bases outside the gene matches: 18. The CDR3 extends over 21 amino acids. CDR3 amino acids: CARSGTAGTSGKRVTKNIQYF. The CDR3 DNA follows: TGTGCCAGAAGCGGCACCGCCGGGACTAGCGGGAAGAGGGTAACCAAAAACATTCAGTACTTC.

This chain links TRBV3-1 (or the pseudogene TRBV3-2) with TRBJ1-2; no definite D call. There are 13 residues in the CDR3. Trimming pared 1 base from V and 9 bases from J, leaving 12 bases between. The germline V gene encodes CDR1 LGHDT and CDR2 YNNKEL (reference sequence). CDR3 DNA sequence: TGTGCCAGCAGCCAAGGAACACAAACTCGCTACACCTTC. Amino acid sequence: CASSQGTQTRYTF.

V gene TRBV19 combines with J gene TRBJ1-3; D is perhaps TRBD1 (5 bases). Germline-derived CDR1 and CDR2 are LNHDA and SQIVND (reference sequence). This CDR3 spans 16 amino acids. Trimming took 4 bases from V and 0 from J, leaving 13 bases between them. This CDR3 reads CASSTPGWSSGNTIYF. In nucleotides, the CDR3 is TGTGCCAGTAGTACCCCAGGGTGGAGCTCTGGAAACACCATATATTTT.

The sample holds a few counts of this clone. This chain uses TRBV6-2 or TRBV6-3 with TRBJ2-7; D unresolved. Trimming removed 5 bases from V and 3 bases from J, with 5 bases in between. CDR3 length: 11 residues. CDR1 MNHEY and CDR2 SVGEGT come from the germline V gene. The chain's CDR3 is CASSPRYEQYF. In DNA form, the CDR3 reads TGTGCCAGCAGTCCACGCTACGAGCAGTACTTC.

The J gene is TRBJ1-1, the V gene TRBV29-1, with 12 bases fitting TRBD1. This CDR3 is built from 11 residues. J lost 11 bases, V lost 7 bases, and 5 bases had no gene match. Per germline, CDR1 SQVTM and CDR2 ANQGSEA. In nucleotides, the CDR3 is TGCAGCGGGGACAGGGGGCTGGTCGCTTTCTTT. It encodes CSGDRGLVAFF.

The gene calls are TRBV1 and TRBJ1-2. TRBV1 is shown as a pseudogene. The CDR3 is 13 amino acids. Here the CDR3 reads CTSSRGLSYGYTF. The CDR3 nucleotides read TGCACCAGCAGCCGGGGACTCTCCTATGGCTACACCTTC.

The chain has TRBV5-1 and TRBJ2-1, with TRBD2 identical over 10 bases. The V and J ends lost 7 bases and 6 bases, in that order; junction bases with no gene match: 4. The germline CDR1 and CDR2 sequences are SGHRS and YFSETQ. The CDR3 loop spans 13 amino acids. CDR3 nucleotide sequence: TGCGCCAGCGCCGGACTAGCGGCCAATGAGCAGTTCTTC. Translation: CASAGLAANEQFF.